This record looks at one T cell receptor (beta chain) sequence and its context. This CDR3 spans 13 amino acids. V was pared by 4 bases and J by 7 bases, with 5 bases of the junction left unmatched. The germline CDR1 and CDR2 sequences are SGHRS and YFSETQ. Sequenced by immunoSEQ multiplex PCR; TCRdb stores in-frame clones only, minus some. The sample shows around 200,000 clones, around 70% of them seen only once. The data stem from a study of cytotoxic CD8 clonotypes in ibrutinib-treated CLL. The sample was PBMCs, taken after 12 months of ibrutinib treatment. This TCR came from a human donor with chronic lymphocytic leukemia. The J gene is TRBJ1-2, the V gene TRBV5-1; TRBD1 aligns across 9 bases. The CDR3 spells CASSPGQGTGYTF. CDR3 DNA: TGCGCCAGCAGCCCAGGACAGGGGACTGGCTACACCTTC.